The 3 T cell receptor beta chains below come from one sample, sequenced in a study of blood T cell repertoires in COVID-19. The assay was immunoSEQ multiplex PCR, and TCRdb's table has in-frame clones only and misses some. The sample lists around 50,000 clones; more than 70% were seen once. Sequenced input: peripheral blood. These receptors were obtained from a man aged 45-60 years with active COVID-19.

Here the CDR3 DNA reads TGTGCCAGTAGTATTACGGGTGAAAAACTGTTTTTT. Translated: CASSITGEKLFF. This chain links TRBV19 with TRBJ1-4; D unresolved. V lost 3 bases, J lost 7 bases, and 6 bases lay in between. Germline loops: CDR1 LNHDA, CDR2 SQIVND (reference sequence). CDR3 length: 12 residues.

V usage is TRBV7-9 and J usage is TRBJ1-1; the D is unclear. The CDR3 sequence is 14 residues long. CDR1 and CDR2 from the germline V gene are SEHNR and FQNEAQ (reference sequence). The germline V and J ends were trimmed by 1 base and 3 bases, with 9 bases remaining between them. CDR3 residues: CASSLGMRDTEAFF. The DNA of the CDR3 is TGTGCCAGCAGCTTAGGCATGAGGGACACTGAAGCTTTCTTT.

This clone was seen just once. This chain connects TRBV3-1 (or the pseudogene TRBV3-2) to TRBJ2-1; D possibly corresponds to TRBD1 (5 bases). The CDR3 consists of 14 residues. Germline loops: CDR1 LGHDT, CDR2 YNNKEL (reference sequence). V was pared by 2 bases and J by 8 bases, with 13 bases between. CDR3 in amino acids: CASSQMSGSDEQFF. The CDR3 DNA is TGTGCCAGCAGCCAAATGTCAGGGTCGGATGAGCAGTTCTTC.